The clone carrying this TCR beta chain was seen a few times. The target antigen is unknown. The data stem from a study of T cells after yellow fever vaccination. Broader study findings: The study found a weaker secondary response that peaked faster, day 5 versus 15.

Using its own MiXCR run on the 5' RACE reads, TCRdb lists one record per CDR3 protein. The repertoire holds approximately 250,000 distinct CDR3 sequences, with around 4.9% as singletons. The sequenced sample was CD4+ T cells sorted from PBMCs, obtained on the day of the yellow fever booster vaccination. This receptor was identified in a man aged 18 to 29 who received the YFV17D yellow fever vaccine.

The CDR3 region has the DNA TGTGCCAGCTCACCACCGAATTCCGACGAGCAGTACGTC. Translating gives CASSPPNSDEQYV. The V and J genes are TRBV18 and TRBJ2-7; D unresolved. Trimming removed 0 bases at V and 5 bases at J, with 8 bases between. CDR1 and CDR2 from the germline V gene are KGHSH and LQKENI. The CDR3 is 13 residues long.